This is a list of T cell receptor beta chains from one sample in a study of Tregs in tolerant kidney transplant recipients. Assay used: immunoSEQ multiplex PCR; TCRdb lists only in-frame clones, some missing. The table has approximately 43,000 clones, less than 95% seen once; the top ten hold about 0.63%. The sample comprised Tregs from blood. These receptors were collected from a human donor in good health. The CDR3 runs from the conserved cysteine through the conserved F or W. D genes are given only for firm matches. Clone size, where shown, is once, few, many, or a class for clones that have expanded.

clone_size	v_call	j_call	d_call	cdr3_aa	cdr3_nt
.	TRBV7-3	TRBJ2-1	.	CASSPRPRDPQFF	TGTGCCAGCAGCCCCCGGCCCCGGGACCCGCAGTTCTTC
.	TRBV9	TRBJ1-3	.	CASSVGPPGAGNTIYF	TGTGCCAGCAGCGTAGGTCCCCCAGGGGCTGGAAACACCATATATTTT
.	TRBV5-1	TRBJ2-7	TRBD1	CASSLLGTGVTYEQYF	TGCGCCAGCAGCTTGCTTGGGACAGGGGTTACCTACGAGCAGTACTTC
.	TRBV6-5	TRBJ1-2	TRBD1	CASSYLAGTGGLGYTF	TGTGCCAGCAGTTACCTCGCCGGGACAGGGGGCCTCGGCTACACCTTC
.	TRBV7-2	TRBJ1-5	.	CASSSLLLEPQHF	TGTGCCAGCAGCTCCTTACTACTGGAGCCCCAGCATTTT
.	TRBV6-5	TRBJ1-6	.	CASSGRGGNSPLHF	TGTGCCAGCAGCGGGCGTGGGGGTAATTCACCCCTCCACTTT
.	TRBV5-1	TRBJ1-1	.	CASTFGAANTEAFF	TGCGCCAGCACCTTTGGGGCCGCGAACACTGAAGCTTTCTTT
.	TRBV5-5	TRBJ2-7	.	CASSGTYEQYF	TGTGCCAGCAGCGGAACCTACGAGCAGTACTTC
.	TRBV18	TRBJ1-2	.	CASSPPGQRTGYGYTF	TGTGCCAGCTCACCACCGGGCCAGAGAACGGGTTACGGCTACACCTTC
.	TRBV6-1	TRBJ2-7	TRBD1	CASTEGTGNYEQYF	TGTGCCAGCACTGAGGGGACAGGAAACTACGAGCAGTACTTC
.	TRBV7-6	TRBJ2-3	.	CASSFGRSGTDTQYF	TGTGCCAGCAGCTTTGGACGCAGCGGCACAGATACGCAGTATTTT
.	TRBV7-3	TRBJ2-7	.	CASSLNRATVYEQYF	TGTGCCAGCAGCTTAAATCGCGCGACCGTCTACGAGCAGTACTTC
.	TRBV11-2	TRBJ1-4	.	CASSLVRGRFNEKLFF	TGTGCCAGCAGCTTAGTCCGCGGGAGATTCAATGAAAAACTGTTTTTT
.	TRBV13	TRBJ1-2	.	CASSRGGVLHYGYTF	TGTGCCAGCAGCCGCGGGGGGGTTCTCCACTATGGCTACACCTTC
.	TRBV6-5	TRBJ2-5	TRBD2	CASSYRGRQTQYF	TGTGCCAGCAGTTATCGCGGGAGGCAGACCCAGTACTTC
once	TRBV19	TRBJ1-6	TRBD1	CASSLPGTGGSPLHF	TGTGCCAGTAGTCTTCCCGGGACAGGGGGCTCACCCCTCCACTTT
.	TRBV7-2	TRBJ2-1	.	CASSERQQYYNEQFF	TGTGCCAGCAGCGAGAGACAGCAGTATTACAATGAGCAGTTCTTC
.	TRBV10-1	TRBJ2-1	.	CASSVTGPGTNEQFF	TGCGCCAGCAGTGTTACCGGGCCTGGAACCAATGAGCAGTTCTTC
once	TRBV10-2	TRBJ1-2	TRBD1	CASSEGKGAYYGYTF	TGCGCCAGCAGTGAGGGTAAGGGGGCCTACTATGGCTACACCTTC
once	TRBV19	TRBJ1-2	.	CASSIRAETNYGYTF	TGTGCCAGTAGTATAAGGGCAGAAACTAACTATGGCTACACCTTC
.	TRBV13	TRBJ1-1	TRBD1	CASSSDRARNTEAFF	TGTGCCAGCAGCTCAGACAGGGCGAGGAACACTGAAGCTTTCTTT
.	TRBV5-1	TRBJ2-5	TRBD2	CASSLSGTNQETQYF	TGCGCCAGCAGCTTGAGCGGGACGAACCAAGAGACCCAGTACTTC
.	TRBV18	TRBJ1-4	TRBD1	CASSLTGAATNEKLFF	TGTGCCAGCTCACTTACAGGGGCGGCAACTAATGAAAAACTGTTTTTT
.	TRBV11-2	TRBJ1-5	.	CASSLSPGNQPQHF	TGTGCCAGCAGCTTATCGCCAGGCAATCAGCCCCAGCATTTT
.	TRBV2	TRBJ2-3	.	CASSEGLLTDTQYF	TGTGCCAGCAGTGAGGGCCTACTCACAGATACGCAGTATTTT
.	TRBV5-6	TRBJ1-4	TRBD1	CASSLKGAGEKLFF	TGTGCCAGCAGCTTGAAGGGGGCAGGTGAAAAACTGTTTTTT
once	TRBV7-8	TRBJ2-7	TRBD2	CASSIQGLPLEQYF	TGTGCCAGCAGCATTCAGGGACTACCTCTTGAGCAGTACTTC
.	TRBV6-6	TRBJ1-5	.	CASSPTQQPQHF	TGTGCCAGCAGCCCCACGCAGCAGCCCCAGCATTTT
once	TRBV7-9	TRBJ2-7	TRBD1	CASSLVSLGTGFYEQYF	TGTGCCAGCAGCTTAGTTAGTTTAGGGACAGGATTCTACGAGCAGTACTTC
.	TRBV11-2	TRBJ1-2	.	CASSLVSSGFFGYTF	TGTGCCAGCAGCTTAGTTTCTAGCGGGTTTTTTGGCTACACCTTC
few	TRBV6-6	TRBJ2-7	.	CASSYRDKSASYEQYF	TGTGCCAGCAGTTACAGGGATAAATCGGCGAGCTACGAGCAGTACTTC
.	TRBV2	TRBJ2-1	.	CASSEIGTVRQFF	TGTGCCAGCAGTGAAATTGGGACTGTTCGGCAGTTCTTC
.	TRBV11-3	TRBJ2-1	TRBD1	CASSPRTGAYNEQFF	TGTGCCAGCAGCCCGCGGACAGGGGCTTACAATGAGCAGTTCTTC
.	TRBV10-3	TRBJ2-7	.	CAISESILYEQYF	TGTGCCATCAGTGAGTCGATTCTCTACGAGCAGTACTTC
few	TRBV6-5	TRBJ2-3	TRBD2	CASSSTSGTPPDTQYF	TGTGCCAGCAGTTCTACTAGCGGGACCCCCCCAGATACGCAGTATTTT
.	TRBV29-1	TRBJ1-4	.	CSVMPRSSNEKLFF	TGCAGCGTGATGCCCAGGTCTTCTAATGAAAAACTGTTTTTT
few	TRBV14	TRBJ1-1	.	CASSQLYRPNTEAFF	TGTGCCAGCAGCCAATTATACAGGCCAAACACTGAAGCTTTCTTT
.	TRBV27	TRBJ2-2	.	CASSIQPGYRELFF	TGTGCCAGCAGTATACAACCAGGGTACCGGGAGCTGTTTTTT
.	TRBV11-2	TRBJ2-5	TRBD2	CASSRALAGEETQYF	TGTGCCAGCAGCCGAGCCCTAGCGGGAGAAGAGACCCAGTACTTC
.	TRBV6-1	TRBJ1-1	.	CASSELQGLTEAFF	TGTGCCAGCAGTGAGTTGCAGGGACTCACTGAAGCTTTCTTT
.	TRBV6-5	TRBJ2-2	.	CASSYFDGFTGELFF	TGTGCCAGCAGTTACTTTGACGGGTTCACCGGGGAGCTGTTTTTT
.	TRBV5-1	TRBJ1-4	.	CASSRPGHPGEKLFF	TGCGCCAGCAGCCGACCGGGACACCCGGGGGAAAAACTGTTTTTT
.	TRBV7-9	TRBJ1-2	.	CASSFLTGVYGYTF	TGTGCCAGCAGCTTCCTGACCGGAGTTTATGGCTACACCTTC
.	TRBV7-9	TRBJ2-1	.	CASSDLSRGQFF	TGTGCCAGCAGCGACCTCAGCCGGGGGCAGTTCTTC
.	TRBV5-1	TRBJ1-4	TRBD1	CASSPQGATNEKLFF	TGCGCCAGCAGCCCACAGGGGGCGACGAATGAAAAACTGTTTTTT
once	TRBV19	TRBJ2-3	TRBD2	CASSMPGLGDTQYF	TGTGCCAGTAGTATGCCAGGACTAGGGGATACGCAGTATTTT
.	TRBV19	TRBJ2-3	TRBD2	CASSLTSGLSTDTQYF	TGTGCCAGTAGTCTGACTAGCGGCCTTAGCACAGATACGCAGTATTTT
.	TRBV2	TRBJ2-5	.	CASSPTGGGQYF	TGTGCCAGCAGTCCGACCGGGGGCGGCCAGTACTTC
.	TRBV12-5	TRBJ2-5	TRBD2	CASGLTGLAGTQYF	TGTGCTAGTGGGCTCACGGGACTAGCGGGGACCCAGTACTTC
.	TRBV11-2	TRBJ2-5	.	CASSSPITQYF	TGTGCCAGCAGCTCTCCAATAACCCAGTACTTC
.	TRBV11-2	TRBJ1-6	TRBD1	CASSLRQGAWSPLHF	TGTGCCAGCAGCCTAAGACAGGGGGCATGGTCACCCCTCCACTTT
.	TRBV7-9	TRBJ1-2	.	CASSLGRPSNYGYTF	TGTGCCAGCAGCTTAGGGCGGCCTTCTAACTATGGCTACACCTTC
.	TRBV6-6	TRBJ2-2	.	CASSYPTRTGELFF	TGTGCCAGCAGTTACCCGACTAGAACCGGGGAGCTGTTTTTT